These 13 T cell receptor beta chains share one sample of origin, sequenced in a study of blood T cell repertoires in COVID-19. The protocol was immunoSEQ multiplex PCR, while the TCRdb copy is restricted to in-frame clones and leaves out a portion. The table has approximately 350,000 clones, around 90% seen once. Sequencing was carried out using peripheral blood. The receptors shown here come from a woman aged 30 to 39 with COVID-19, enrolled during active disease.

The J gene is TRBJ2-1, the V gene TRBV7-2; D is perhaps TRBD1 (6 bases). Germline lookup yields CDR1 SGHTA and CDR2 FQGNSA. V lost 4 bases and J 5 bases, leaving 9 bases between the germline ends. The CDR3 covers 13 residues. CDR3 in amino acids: CASSYNRDNEQFF. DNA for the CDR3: TGTGCCAGCAGCTATAACAGGGACAATGAGCAGTTCTTC.

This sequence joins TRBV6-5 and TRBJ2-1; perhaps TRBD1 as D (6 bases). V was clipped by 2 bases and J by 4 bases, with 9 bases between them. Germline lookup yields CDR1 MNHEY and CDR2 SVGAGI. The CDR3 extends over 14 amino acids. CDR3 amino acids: CASSYGGQYNEQFF. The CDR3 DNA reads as TGTGCCAGCAGTTACGGAGGACAGTACAATGAGCAGTTCTTC.

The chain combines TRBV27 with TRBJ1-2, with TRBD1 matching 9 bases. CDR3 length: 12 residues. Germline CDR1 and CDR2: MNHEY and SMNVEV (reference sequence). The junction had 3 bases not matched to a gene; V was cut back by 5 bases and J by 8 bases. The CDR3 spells CASSLTGGGYTF. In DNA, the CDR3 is TGTGCCAGCAGTCTGACAGGGGGGGGCTACACCTTC.

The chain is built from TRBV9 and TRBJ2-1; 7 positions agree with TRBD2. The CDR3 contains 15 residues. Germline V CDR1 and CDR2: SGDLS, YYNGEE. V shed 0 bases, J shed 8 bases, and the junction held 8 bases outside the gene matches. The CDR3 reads CASSVEGSGTDEQFF. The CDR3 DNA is TGTGCCAGCAGCGTAGAGGGCAGCGGGACCGATGAGCAGTTCTTC.

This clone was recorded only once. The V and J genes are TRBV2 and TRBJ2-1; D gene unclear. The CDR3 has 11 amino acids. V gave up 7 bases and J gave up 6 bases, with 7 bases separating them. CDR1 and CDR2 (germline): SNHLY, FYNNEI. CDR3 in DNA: TGTGCCAGCACCCCCAGCAATGAGCAGTTCTTC. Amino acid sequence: CASTPSNEQFF.

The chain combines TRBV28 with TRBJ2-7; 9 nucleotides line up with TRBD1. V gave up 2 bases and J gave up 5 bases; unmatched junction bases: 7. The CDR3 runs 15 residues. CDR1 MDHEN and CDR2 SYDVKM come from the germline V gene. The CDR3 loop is CASSLPGQGAHEQYF. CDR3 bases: TGTGCCAGCAGTTTACCGGGACAGGGAGCCCACGAGCAGTACTTC. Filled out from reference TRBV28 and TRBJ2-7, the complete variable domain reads DVKVTQSSRYLVKRTGEKVFLECVQDMDHENMFWYRQDPGLGLRLIYFSYDVKMKEKGDIPEGYSVSREKKERFSLILESASTNQTSMYLCASSLPGQGAHEQYFGPGTRLTVT.

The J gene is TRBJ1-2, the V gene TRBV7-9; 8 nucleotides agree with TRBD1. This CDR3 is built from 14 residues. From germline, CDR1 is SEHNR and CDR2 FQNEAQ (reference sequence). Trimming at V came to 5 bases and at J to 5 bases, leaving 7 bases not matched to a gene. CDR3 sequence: CASSPKDRVYGYTF. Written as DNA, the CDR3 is TGTGCCAGCAGCCCAAAGGACAGGGTTTATGGCTACACCTTC.

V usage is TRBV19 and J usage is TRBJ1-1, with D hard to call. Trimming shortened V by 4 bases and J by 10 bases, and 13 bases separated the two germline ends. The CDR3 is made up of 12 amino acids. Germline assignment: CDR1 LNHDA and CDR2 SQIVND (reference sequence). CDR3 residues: CASSTARLAAFF. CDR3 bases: TGTGCCAGTAGTACCGCGAGGCTGGCAGCTTTCTTT. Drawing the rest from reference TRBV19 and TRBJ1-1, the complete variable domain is DGGITQSPKYLFRKEGQNVTLSCEQNLNHDAMYWYRQDPGQGLRLIYYSQIVNDFQKGDIAEGYSVSREKKESFPLTVTSAQKNPTAFYLCASSTARLAAFFGQGTRLTVV.

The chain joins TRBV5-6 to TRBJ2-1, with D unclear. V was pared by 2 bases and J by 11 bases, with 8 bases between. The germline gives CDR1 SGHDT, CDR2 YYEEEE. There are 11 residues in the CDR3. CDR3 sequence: CASSLQNKQFF. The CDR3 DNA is TGTGCCAGCAGCTTACAGAATAAGCAGTTCTTC.

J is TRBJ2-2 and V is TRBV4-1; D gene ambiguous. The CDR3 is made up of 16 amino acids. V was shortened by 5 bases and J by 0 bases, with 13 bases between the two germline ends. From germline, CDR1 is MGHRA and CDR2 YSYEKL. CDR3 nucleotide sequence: TGCGCCAGCAGCTCCTCAAGGCTAGCGAACACCGGGGAGCTGTTTTTT. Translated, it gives CASSSSRLANTGELFF.

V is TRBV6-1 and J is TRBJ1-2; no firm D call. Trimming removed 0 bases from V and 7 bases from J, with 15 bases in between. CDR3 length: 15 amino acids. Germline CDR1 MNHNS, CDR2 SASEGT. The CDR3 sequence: CASSEALLVDGGYTF. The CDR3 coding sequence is TGTGCCAGCAGTGAAGCACTACTAGTAGACGGTGGCTACACCTTC.

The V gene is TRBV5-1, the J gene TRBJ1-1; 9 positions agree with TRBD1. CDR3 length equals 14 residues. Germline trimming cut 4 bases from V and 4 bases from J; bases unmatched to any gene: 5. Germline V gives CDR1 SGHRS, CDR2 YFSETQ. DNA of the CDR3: TGCGCCAGCAGCAACTACAGGGGGCCCACTGAAGCTTTCTTT. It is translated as CASSNYRGPTEAFF.

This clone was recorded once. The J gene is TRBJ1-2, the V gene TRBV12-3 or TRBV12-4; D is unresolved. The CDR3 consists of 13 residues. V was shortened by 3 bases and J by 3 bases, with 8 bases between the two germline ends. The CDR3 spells CASSLLSDYGYTF. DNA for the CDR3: TGTGCCAGCAGTTTGCTAAGTGACTATGGCTACACCTTC.